The sequence of this T cell receptor (beta chain) was determined in a study of T cells in Graves' hyperthyroidism and ophthalmopathy. Comments on this clonotype: The antigen is unknown.

Findings of the study overall: Ophthalmopathy was separated from stable hyperthyroidism by a 13 V-J model. Expanded thyroid clonotypes (above 0.001) were mostly also found in blood.

There were TCR beta CDR3 regions amplified from RNA transcripts. RT-PCR in the first round (using the HTBI primer set) targeted the TCR CDR3. TCRdb re-analysed the multiplex PCR reads in MiXCR, keeping a single row per CDR3 protein. The data hold approximately 590,000 distinct CDR3 sequences, with approximately 44% observed a single time. Trimming removed 1 base from V and 0 bases from J, with 6 bases in between. This CDR3 comprises 14 residues. The clonotype originates from a woman in her late teens or twenties with Graves' hyperthyroidism. The rearrangement uses TRBV12-3 or TRBV12-4 and TRBJ2-5, with D uncertain. Sequenced: peripheral blood or thyroid tissue (not recorded which). The CDR3 loop is CASSLGPYQETQYF. In DNA form, the CDR3 reads TGTGCCAGCAGTTTAGGCCCTTACCAAGAGACCCAGTACTTC.